This T cell receptor beta chain was recovered during a study of blood T cell repertoires in COVID-19. About the study: Acute and convalescent COVID-19 samples came from the United States, Italy and Spain.

The assay was immunoSEQ multiplex PCR, and TCRdb's table has in-frame clones only and misses some. This sample has tens of thousands of clones, with more than 70% found just once. CDR3 length: 13 amino acids. Germline CDR1 and CDR2: MNHEY and SVGEGT. V was pared by 6 bases and J by 2 bases, with 4 bases of the junction left unmatched. The gene calls are TRBV6-2 or TRBV6-3 and TRBJ2-7; TRBD2 matches 7 bases. Sequencing used peripheral blood. This sequence was found in a man aged 30 to 45 with COVID-19, enrolled during active disease. Here the CDR3 reads CASSPGRPYEQYF. CDR3 bases: TGTGCCAGCAGCCCCGGGAGGCCCTACGAGCAGTACTTC.